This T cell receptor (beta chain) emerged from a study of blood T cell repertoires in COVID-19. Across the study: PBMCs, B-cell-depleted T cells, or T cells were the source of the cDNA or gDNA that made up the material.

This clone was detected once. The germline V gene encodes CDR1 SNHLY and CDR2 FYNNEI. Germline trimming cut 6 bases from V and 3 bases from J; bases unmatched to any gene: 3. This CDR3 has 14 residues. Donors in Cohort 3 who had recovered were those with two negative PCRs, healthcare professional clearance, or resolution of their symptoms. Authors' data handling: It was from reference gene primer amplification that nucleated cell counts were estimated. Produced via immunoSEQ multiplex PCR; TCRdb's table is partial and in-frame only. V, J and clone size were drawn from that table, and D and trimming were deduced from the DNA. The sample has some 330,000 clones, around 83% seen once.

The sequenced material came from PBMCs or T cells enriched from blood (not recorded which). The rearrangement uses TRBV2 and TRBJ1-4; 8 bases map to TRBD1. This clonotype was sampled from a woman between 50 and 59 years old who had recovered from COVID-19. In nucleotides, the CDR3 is TGTGCCAGCAGGAGGACAGGGTCTAATGAAAAACTGTTTTTT. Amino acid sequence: CASRRTGSNEKLFF.